These 4 T cell receptor beta chains were sequenced from one sample in a study of T cell repertoires in cytomegalovirus infection. These receptors have no identified antigens. TCRdb analysed the reads with MiXCR anew, one entry per CDR3 protein. The table has approximately 910,000 distinct CDR3 sequences, 30% to 40% seen once. This specimen consisted of cultured CD8+ T cells from PBMCs, obtained from culture after CMV antigen stimulation. These receptors were taken from a human donor in good health (CMV status not recorded). Some clones in this sample may be carry-over from other donors' samples.

This clonotype was recorded at least ten times. The chain has TRBV28 and TRBJ2-2, with D tentatively TRBD2 (5 bases). Germline V gene sequence: CDR1 MDHEN, CDR2 SYDVKM. This CDR3 has 14 residues. V dropped 6 bases and J dropped 2 bases, with 10 bases sitting between them. The CDR3 region is CASSGLINTGELFF. The CDR3 coding sequence is TGTGCCAGCAGCGGACTGATTAACACCGGGGAGCTGTTTTTT.

This rearrangement joins TRBV27 to TRBJ1-6, with a tentative D call TRBD1 (5 bases). The CDR3 runs 14 residues. V lost 3 bases, J lost 13 bases, and 16 bases lay in between. Germline lookup yields CDR1 MNHEY and CDR2 SMNVEV (reference sequence). DNA of the CDR3: TGTGCCAGCAGTTTCGGGACGCCCGGGGGGCCCCTCCACTTT. Translating it yields CASSFGTPGGPLHF.

The chain employs TRBV6-1 and TRBJ2-5, with D perhaps TRBD2 (7 bases). V lost 3 bases and J lost 2, with 13 bases in between. The CDR3 length is 15 residues. The germline CDR1 and CDR2 sequences are MNHNS and SASEGT. The CDR3 reads CASSDRGGKQETQYF. CDR3 DNA sequence: TGTGCCAGCAGTGATAGGGGGGGGAAGCAAGAGACCCAGTACTTC.

J is TRBJ1-5 and V is TRBV6-6; TRBD1 matches at 12 bases. Germline CDR1 MNHNY, CDR2 SVGAGI (reference sequence). V lost 7 bases, J lost 6 bases, and 4 bases stayed unmatched. The CDR3 runs to 14 residues. The CDR3 DNA reads TGTGCCAGCATGGGACAGGGGGCGGGTCAGCCCCAGCATTTT. Its protein is CASMGQGAGQPQHF.